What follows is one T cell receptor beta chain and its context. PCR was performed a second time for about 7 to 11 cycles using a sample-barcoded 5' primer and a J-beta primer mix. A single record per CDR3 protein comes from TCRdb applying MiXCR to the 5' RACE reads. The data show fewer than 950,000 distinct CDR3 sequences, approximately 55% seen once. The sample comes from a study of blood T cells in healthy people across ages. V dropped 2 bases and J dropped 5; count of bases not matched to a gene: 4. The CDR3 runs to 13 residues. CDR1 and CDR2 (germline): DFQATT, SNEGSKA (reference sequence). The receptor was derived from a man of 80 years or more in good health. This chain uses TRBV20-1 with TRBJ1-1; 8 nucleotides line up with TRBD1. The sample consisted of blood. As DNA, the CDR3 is TGCAGTGCTAGACAGGGGGCGCGGACTGAAGCTTTCTTT. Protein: CSARQGARTEAFF.